This TCR beta chain was recorded in a study of early T cells in non-severe SARS-CoV-2 infection. V was shortened by 5 bases and J by 0 bases, with 17 bases between the two germline ends. From germline, CDR1 is LNHDA and CDR2 SQIVND (reference sequence). This CDR3 spans 16 amino acids. This clonotype has only a few counts. In TCRdb, the 5' RACE reads were re-called with MiXCR into one record per CDR3 protein. The data contain approximately 76,000 distinct CDR3 sequences, around an eighth of them singletons. The gene calls are TRBV19 and TRBJ2-7; tentative D call: TRBD1 (5 bases). The sequencing input was whole blood. The TCR sequence derives from an adult who was a healthcare worker with PCR-confirmed SARS-CoV-2 infection or an uninfected control (not recorded which). The CDR3 nucleotides read TGTGCCAGTAGTTCGGCCCTGACAGACCTCTCCTACGAGCAGTACTTC. Protein sequence: CASSSALTDLSYEQYF.